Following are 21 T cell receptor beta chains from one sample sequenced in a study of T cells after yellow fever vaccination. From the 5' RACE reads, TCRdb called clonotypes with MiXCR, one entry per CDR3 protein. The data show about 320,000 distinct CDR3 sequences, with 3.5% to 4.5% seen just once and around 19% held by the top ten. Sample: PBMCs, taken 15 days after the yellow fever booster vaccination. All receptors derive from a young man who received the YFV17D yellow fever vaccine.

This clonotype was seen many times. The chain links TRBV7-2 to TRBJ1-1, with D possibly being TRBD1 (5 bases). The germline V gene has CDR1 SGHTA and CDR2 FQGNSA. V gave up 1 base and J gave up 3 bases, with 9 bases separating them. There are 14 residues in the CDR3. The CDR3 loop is CASSLDPGYTEAFF. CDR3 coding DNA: TGTGCCAGCAGCTTAGATCCAGGGTACACTGAAGCTTTCTTT.

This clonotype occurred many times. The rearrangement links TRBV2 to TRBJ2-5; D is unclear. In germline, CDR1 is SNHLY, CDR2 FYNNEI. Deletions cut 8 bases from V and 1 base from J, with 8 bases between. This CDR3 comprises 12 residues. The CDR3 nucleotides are TGTGCCAGCGGTGCAGTCCAAGAGACCCAGTACTTC. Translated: CASGAVQETQYF. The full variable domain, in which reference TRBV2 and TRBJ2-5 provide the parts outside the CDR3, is EPEVTQTPSHQVTQMGQEVILRCVPISNHLYFYWYRQILGQKVEFLVSFYNNEISEKSEIFDDQFSVERPDGSNFTLKIRSTKLEDSAMYFCASGAVQETQYFGPGTRLLVL.

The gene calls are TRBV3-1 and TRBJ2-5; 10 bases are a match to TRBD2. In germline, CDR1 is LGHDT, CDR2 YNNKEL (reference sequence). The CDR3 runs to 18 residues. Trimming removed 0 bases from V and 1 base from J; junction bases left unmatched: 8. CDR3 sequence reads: CASSQEWGTSETQETQYF. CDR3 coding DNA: TGTGCCAGCAGCCAAGAATGGGGGACTAGCGAAACCCAAGAGACCCAGTACTTC.

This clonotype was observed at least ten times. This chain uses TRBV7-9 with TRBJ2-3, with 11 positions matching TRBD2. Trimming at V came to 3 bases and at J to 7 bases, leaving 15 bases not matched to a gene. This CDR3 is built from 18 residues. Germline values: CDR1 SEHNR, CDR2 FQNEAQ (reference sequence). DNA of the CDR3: TGTGCCAGCAGCTTTCCCCTTCGACTAGCGGGGATTGTGAATACGCAGTATTTT. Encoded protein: CASSFPLRLAGIVNTQYF.

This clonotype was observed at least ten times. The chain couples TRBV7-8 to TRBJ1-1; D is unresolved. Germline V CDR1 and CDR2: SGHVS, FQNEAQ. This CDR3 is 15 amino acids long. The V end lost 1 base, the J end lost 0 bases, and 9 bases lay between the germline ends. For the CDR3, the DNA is TGTGCCAGCAGCTTAGGGGAGTCCCTGAACACTGAAGCTTTCTTT. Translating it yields CASSLGESLNTEAFF.

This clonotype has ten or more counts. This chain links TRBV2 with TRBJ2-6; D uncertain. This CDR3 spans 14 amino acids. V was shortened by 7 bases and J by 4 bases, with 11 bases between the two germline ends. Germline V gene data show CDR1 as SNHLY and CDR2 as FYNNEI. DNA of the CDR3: TGTGCCAGCAATAACATAGCAGGGGCCAACGTCCTGACTTTC. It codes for CASNNIAGANVLTF. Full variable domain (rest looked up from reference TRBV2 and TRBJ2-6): EPEVTQTPSHQVTQMGQEVILRCVPISNHLYFYWYRQILGQKVEFLVSFYNNEISEKSEIFDDQFSVERPDGSNFTLKIRSTKLEDSAMYFCASNNIAGANVLTFGAGSRLTVL.

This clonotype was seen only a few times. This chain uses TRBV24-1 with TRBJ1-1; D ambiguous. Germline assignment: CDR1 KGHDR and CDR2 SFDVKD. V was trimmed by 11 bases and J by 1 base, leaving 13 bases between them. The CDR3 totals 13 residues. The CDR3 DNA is TGTGCCATCCCTAGGGCGTGGAACACTGAAGCTTTCTTT. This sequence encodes CAIPRAWNTEAFF.

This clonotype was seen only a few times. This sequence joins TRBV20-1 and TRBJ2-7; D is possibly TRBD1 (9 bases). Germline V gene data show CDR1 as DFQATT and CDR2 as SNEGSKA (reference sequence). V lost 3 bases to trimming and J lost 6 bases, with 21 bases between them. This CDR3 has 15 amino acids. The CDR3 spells CSARGQGRAGGEQYF. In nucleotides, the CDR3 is TGCAGTGCTAGGGGACAGGGAAGGGCGGGAGGCGAGCAGTACTTC.

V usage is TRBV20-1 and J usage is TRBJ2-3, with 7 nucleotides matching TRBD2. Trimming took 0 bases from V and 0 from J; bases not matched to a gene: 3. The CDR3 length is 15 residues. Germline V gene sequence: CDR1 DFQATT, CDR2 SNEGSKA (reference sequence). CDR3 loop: CSARDQRGSTDTQYF. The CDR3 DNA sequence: TGCAGTGCTAGAGATCAGCGGGGAAGCACAGATACGCAGTATTTT.

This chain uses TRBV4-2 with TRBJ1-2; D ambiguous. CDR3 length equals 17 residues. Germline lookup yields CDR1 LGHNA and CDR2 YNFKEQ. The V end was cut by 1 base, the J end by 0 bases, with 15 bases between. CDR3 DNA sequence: TGTGCCAGCAGCCAAGGACTAACAAGTCTAGCTAACTATGGCTACACCTTC. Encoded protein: CASSQGLTSLANYGYTF.

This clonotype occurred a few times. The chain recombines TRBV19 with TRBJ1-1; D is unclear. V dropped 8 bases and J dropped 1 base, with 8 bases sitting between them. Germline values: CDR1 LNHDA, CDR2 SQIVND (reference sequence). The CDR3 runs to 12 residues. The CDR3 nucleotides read TGTGCCAGTGAGTCGGGGAACACTGAAGCTTTCTTT. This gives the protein CASESGNTEAFF.

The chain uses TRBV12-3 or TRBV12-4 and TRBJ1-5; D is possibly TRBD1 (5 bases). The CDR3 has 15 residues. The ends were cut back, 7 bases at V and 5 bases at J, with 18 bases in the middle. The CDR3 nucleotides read TGTGCCAGCATGCGTTGGGAGGGGCCGGATCAGCCCCAGCATTTT. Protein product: CASMRWEGPDQPQHF.

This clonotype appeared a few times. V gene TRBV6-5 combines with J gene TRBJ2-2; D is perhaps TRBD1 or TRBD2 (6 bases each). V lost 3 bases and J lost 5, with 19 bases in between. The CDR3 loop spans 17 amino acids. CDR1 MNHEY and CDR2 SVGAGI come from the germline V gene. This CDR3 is CASSYGGPLGGTGELFF. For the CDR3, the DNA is TGTGCCAGCAGTTATGGGGGGCCGCTTGGGGGAACCGGGGAGCTGTTTTTT.

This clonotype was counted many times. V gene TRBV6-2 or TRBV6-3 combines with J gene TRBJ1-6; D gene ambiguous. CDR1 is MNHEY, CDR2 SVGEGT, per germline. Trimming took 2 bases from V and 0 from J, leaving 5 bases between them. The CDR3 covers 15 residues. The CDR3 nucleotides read TGTGCCAGCAGTTACCAGAGCTCCTATAATTCACCCCTCCACTTT. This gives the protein CASSYQSSYNSPLHF.

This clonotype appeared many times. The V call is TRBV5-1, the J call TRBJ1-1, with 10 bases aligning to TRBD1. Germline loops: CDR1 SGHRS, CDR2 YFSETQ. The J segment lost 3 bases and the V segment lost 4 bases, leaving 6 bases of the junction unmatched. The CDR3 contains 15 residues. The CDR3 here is CASSDRGPLDTEAFF. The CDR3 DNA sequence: TGCGCCAGCAGCGACAGGGGGCCTTTGGACACTGAAGCTTTCTTT.

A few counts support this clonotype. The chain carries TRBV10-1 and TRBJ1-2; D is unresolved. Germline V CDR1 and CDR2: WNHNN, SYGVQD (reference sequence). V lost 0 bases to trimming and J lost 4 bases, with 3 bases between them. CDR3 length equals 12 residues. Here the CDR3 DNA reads TGCGCCAGCAGTGAGTCGGGCTATGGCTACACCTTC. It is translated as CASSESGYGYTF.

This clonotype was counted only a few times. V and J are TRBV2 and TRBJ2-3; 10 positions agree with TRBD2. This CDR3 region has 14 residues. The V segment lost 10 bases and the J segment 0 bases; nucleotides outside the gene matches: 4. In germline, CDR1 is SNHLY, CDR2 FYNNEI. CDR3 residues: CATTSGASTDTQYF. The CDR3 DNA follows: TGTGCCACAACTAGCGGGGCTAGCACAGATACGCAGTATTTT.

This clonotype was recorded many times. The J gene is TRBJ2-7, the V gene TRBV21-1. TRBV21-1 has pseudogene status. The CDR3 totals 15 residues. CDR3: CASSSRDTTSYEQYF. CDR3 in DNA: TGTGCCAGCAGCTCACGAGACACTACCTCCTACGAGCAGTACTTC.

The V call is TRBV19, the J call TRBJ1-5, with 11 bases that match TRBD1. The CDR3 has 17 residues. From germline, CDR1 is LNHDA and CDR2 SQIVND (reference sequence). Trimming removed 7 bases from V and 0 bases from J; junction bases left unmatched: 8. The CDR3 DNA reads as TGTGCCAGTACCGGGGACAGGGGGAAGGATAGCAATCAGCCCCAGCATTTT. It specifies CASTGDRGKDSNQPQHF. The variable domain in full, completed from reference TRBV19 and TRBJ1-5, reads DGGITQSPKYLFRKEGQNVTLSCEQNLNHDAMYWYRQDPGQGLRLIYYSQIVNDFQKGDIAEGYSVSREKKESFPLTVTSAQKNPTAFYLCASTGDRGKDSNQPQHFGDGTRLSIL.

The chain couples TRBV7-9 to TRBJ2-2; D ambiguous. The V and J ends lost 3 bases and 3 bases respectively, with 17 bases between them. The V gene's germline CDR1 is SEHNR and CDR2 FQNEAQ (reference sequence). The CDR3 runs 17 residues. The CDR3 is CASSLGDPAPYTGELFF. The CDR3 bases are TGTGCCAGCAGCTTGGGTGACCCAGCCCCTTACACCGGGGAGCTGTTTTTT.

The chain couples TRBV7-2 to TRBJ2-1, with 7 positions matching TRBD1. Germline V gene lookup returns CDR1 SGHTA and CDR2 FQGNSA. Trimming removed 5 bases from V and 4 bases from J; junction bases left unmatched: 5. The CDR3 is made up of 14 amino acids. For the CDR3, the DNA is TGTGCCAGCAGCACGACAGGGCTATACAATGAGCAGTTCTTC. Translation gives CASSTTGLYNEQFF.